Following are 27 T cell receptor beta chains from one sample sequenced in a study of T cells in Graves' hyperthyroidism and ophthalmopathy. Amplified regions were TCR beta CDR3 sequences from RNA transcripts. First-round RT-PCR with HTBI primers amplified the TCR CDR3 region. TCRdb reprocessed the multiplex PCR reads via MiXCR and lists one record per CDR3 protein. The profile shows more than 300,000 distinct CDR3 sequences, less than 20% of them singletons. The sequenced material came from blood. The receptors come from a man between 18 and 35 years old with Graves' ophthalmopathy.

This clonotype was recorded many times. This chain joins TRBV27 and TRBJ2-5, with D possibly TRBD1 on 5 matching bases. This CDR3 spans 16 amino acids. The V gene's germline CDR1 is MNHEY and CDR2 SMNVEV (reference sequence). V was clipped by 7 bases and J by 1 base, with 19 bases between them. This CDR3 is CASKHEGGAAQETQYF. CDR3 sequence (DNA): TGTGCCAGCAAACACGAAGGTGGGGCAGCCCAAGAGACCCAGTACTTC.

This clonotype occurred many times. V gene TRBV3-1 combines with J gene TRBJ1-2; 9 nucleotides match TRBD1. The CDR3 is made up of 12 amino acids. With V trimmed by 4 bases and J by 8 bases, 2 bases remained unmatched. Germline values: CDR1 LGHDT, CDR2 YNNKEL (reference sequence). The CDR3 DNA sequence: TGTGCCAGCAGCCGGACAGGGGACGGCTACACCTTC. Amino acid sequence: CASSRTGDGYTF.

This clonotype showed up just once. CDR3 sequence: CASTQFGESGELFF. The CDR3 bases are TGTGCCAGTACTCAGTTCGGGGAGAGCGGGGAGCTGTTTTTT. The chain employs TRBV19 and TRBJ2-2, with D tentatively TRBD2 (5 bases). Germline V gene lookup returns CDR1 LNHDA and CDR2 SQIVND (reference sequence). Trimming shortened V by 7 bases and J by 7 bases, and 16 bases separated the two germline ends. The CDR3 totals 14 residues.

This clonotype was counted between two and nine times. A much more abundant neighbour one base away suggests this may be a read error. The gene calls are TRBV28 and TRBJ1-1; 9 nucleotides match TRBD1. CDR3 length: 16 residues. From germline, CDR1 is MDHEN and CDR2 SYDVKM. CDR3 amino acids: CVSSAWDREGRPEAFF. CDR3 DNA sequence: TGTGTCAGCAGTGCATGGGACAGGGAGGGGCGTCCTGAAGCTTTCTTT.

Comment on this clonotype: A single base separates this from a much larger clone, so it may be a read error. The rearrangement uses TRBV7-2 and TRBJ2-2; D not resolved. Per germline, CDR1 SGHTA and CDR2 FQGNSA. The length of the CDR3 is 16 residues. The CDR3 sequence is CAGSNGQVMNTGELFF. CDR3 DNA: TGTGCCGGCAGTAATGGGCAGGTGATGAACACCGGGGAGCTGTTTTTT.

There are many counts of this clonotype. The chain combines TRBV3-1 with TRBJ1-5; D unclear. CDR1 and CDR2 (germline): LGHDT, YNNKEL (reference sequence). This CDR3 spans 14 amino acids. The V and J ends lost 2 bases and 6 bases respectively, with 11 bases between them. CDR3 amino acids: CASSQMREGQPQHF. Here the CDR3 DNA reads TGTGCCAGCAGCCAAATGCGGGAGGGTCAGCCCCAGCATTTT.

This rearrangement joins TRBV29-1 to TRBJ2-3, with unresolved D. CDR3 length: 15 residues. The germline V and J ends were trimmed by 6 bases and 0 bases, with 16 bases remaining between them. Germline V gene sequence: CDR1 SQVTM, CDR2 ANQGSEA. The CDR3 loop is CSVAPIRASTDTQYF. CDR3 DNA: TGCAGCGTCGCACCAATCCGAGCTAGCACAGATACGCAGTATTTT.

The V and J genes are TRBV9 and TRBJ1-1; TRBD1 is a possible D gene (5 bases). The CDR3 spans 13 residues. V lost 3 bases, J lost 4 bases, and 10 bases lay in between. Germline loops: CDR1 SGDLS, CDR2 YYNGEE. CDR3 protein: CASSDPGLTEAFF. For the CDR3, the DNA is TGTGCCAGCAGCGACCCAGGGCTCACTGAAGCTTTCTTT.

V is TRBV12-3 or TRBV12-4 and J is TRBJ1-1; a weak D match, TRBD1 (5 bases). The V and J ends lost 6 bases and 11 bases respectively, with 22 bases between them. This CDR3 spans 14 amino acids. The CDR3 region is CASSLAGTRRHAFF. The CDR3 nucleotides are TGTGCCAGCAGCTTGGCCGGGACCCGGCGGCATGCTTTCTTT.

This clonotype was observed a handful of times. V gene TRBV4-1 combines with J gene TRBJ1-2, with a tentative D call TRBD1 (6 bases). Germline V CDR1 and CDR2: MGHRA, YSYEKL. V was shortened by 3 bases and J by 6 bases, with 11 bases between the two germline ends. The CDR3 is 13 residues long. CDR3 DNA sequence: TGCGCCAGCAGCCAGACAGGCTCCCATGGCTACACCTTC. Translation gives CASSQTGSHGYTF.

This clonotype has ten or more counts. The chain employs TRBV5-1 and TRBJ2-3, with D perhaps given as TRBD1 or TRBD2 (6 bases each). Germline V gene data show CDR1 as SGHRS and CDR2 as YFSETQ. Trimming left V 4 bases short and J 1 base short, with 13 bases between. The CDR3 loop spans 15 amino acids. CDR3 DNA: TGCGCCAGCAGCCCGAAGGAGGGGGGCACAGATACGCAGTATTTT. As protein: CASSPKEGGTDTQYF.

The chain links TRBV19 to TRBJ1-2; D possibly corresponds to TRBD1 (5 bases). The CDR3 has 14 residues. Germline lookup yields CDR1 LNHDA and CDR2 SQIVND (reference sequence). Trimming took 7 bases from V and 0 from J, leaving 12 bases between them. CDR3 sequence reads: CASTSDTTNYGYTF. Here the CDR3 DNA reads TGTGCCAGTACCTCGGACACGACTAACTATGGCTACACCTTC.

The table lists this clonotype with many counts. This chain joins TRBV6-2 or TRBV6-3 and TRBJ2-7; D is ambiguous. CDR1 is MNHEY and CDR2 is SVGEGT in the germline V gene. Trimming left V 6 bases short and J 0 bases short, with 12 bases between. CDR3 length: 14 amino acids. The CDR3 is CASRRLPSSYEQYF. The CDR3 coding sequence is TGTGCCAGCAGACGACTTCCGAGCTCCTACGAGCAGTACTTC.

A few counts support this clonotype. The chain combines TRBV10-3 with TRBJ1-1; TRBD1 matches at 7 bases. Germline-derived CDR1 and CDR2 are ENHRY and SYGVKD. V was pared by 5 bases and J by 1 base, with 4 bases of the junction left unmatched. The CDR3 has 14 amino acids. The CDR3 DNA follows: TGTGCCATCAGTAAAGGACAGGAGAACACTGAAGCTTTCTTT. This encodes CAISKGQENTEAFF.

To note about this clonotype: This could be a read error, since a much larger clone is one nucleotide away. This chain's CDR3 is CVSGGQGRNQPQHF. DNA of the CDR3: TGTGTCAGCGGAGGACAGGGGAGAAATCAGCCCCAGCATTTT. The chain uses TRBV2 and TRBJ1-5; TRBD1 aligns across 9 bases. The CDR3 length is 14 residues. The germline V gene encodes CDR1 SNHLY and CDR2 FYNNEI.

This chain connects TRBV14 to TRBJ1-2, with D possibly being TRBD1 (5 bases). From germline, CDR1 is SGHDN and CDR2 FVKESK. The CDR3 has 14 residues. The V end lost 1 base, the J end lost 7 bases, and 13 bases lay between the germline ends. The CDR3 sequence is CASSQVGDPFGYTF. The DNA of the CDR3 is TGTGCCAGCAGCCAAGTAGGGGATCCCTTTGGCTACACCTTC.

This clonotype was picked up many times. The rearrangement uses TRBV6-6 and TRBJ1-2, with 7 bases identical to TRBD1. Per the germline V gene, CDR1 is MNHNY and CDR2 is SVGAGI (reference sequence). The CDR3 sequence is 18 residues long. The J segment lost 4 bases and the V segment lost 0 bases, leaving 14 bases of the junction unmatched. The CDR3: CASSYSSTSGTAPYGYTF. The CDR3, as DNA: TGTGCCAGCAGTTACTCGTCGACCTCGGGGACAGCCCCCTATGGCTACACCTTC.

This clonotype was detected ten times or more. The CDR3 bases are TGTGCCAGCAGCGTAAGGGGAACGGGGGATTTGAATGAGCAGTTCTTC. Its protein is CASSVRGTGDLNEQFF. V is TRBV9 and J is TRBJ2-1; weak D call: TRBD2 (6 bases). V lost 1 base and J lost 7, with 18 bases in between. This CDR3 is 16 amino acids long. The germline CDR1 and CDR2 sequences are SGDLS and YYNGEE.

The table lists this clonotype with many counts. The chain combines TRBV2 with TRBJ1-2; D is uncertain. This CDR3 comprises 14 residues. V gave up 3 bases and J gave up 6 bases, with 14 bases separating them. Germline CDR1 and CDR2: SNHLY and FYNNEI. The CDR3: CASSDGYEADGYTF. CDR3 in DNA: TGTGCCAGCAGTGACGGGTATGAGGCGGATGGCTACACCTTC.

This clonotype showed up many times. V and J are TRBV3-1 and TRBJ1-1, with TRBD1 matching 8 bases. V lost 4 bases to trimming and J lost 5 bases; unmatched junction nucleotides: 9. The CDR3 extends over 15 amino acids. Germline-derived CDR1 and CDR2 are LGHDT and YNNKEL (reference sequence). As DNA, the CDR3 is TGTGCCAGCAGCCGAAGGACAGGGAGATGGACTGAAGCTTTCTTT. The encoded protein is CASSRRTGRWTEAFF.

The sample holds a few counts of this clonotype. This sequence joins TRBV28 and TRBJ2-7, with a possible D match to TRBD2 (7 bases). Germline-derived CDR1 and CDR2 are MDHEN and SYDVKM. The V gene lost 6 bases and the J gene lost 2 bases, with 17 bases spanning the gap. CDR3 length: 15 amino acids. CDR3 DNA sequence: TGTGCCAGCAGGCCCTGGGCGGGGGCGACCTACGAGCAGTACTTC. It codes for CASRPWAGATYEQYF.

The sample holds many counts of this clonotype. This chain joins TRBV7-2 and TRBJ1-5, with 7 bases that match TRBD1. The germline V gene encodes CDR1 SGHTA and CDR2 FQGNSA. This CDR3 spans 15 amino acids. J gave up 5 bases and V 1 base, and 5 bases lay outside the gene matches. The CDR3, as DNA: TGTGCCAGCAGCTTAGGGGAGGGGGCCTATCAGCCCCAGCATTTT. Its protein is CASSLGEGAYQPQHF.

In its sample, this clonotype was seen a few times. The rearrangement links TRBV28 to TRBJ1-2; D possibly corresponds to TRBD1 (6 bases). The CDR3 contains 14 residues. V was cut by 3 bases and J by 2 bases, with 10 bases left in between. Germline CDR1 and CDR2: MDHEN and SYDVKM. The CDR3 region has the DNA TGTGCCAGCAGTTTGTGGGGGCTCAACTATGGCTACACCTTC. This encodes CASSLWGLNYGYTF.

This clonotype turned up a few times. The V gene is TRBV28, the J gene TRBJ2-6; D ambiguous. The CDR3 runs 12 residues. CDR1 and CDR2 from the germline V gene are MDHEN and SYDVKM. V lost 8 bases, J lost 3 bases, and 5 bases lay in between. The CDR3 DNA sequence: TGTGCCAGCTGCGGTGGGGCCAACGTCCTGACTTTC. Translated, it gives CASCGGANVLTF.

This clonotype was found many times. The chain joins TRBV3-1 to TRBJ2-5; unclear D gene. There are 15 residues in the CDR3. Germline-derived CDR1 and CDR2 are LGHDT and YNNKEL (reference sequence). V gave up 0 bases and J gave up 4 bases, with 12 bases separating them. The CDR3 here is CASSQDQHVLETQYF. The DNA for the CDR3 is TGTGCCAGCAGCCAAGATCAGCACGTCTTAGAGACCCAGTACTTC.

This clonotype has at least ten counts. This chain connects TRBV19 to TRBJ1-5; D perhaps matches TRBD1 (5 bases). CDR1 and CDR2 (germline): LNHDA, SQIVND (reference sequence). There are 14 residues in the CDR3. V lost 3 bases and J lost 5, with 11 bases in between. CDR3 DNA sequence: TGTGCCAGTAGTATGGGACGGATGTATCAGCCCCAGCATTTT. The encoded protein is CASSMGRMYQPQHF.

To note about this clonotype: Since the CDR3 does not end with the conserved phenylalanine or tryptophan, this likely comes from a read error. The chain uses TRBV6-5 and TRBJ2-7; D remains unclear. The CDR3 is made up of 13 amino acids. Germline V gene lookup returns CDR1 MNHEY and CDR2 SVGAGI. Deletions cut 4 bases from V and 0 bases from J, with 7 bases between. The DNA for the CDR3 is TGTGCCAGCAGTTTAGCCAGCTCCTACGAGCAGTACCTC. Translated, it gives CASSLASSYEQYL.